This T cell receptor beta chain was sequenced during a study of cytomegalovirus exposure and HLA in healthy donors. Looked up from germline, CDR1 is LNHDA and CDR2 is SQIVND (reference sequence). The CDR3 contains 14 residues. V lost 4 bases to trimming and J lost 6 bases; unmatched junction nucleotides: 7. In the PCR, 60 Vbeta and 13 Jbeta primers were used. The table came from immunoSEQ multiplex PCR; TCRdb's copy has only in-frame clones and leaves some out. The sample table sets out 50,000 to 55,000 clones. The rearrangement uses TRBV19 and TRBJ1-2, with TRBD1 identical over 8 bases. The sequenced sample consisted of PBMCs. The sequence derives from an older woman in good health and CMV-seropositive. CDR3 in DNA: TGTGCCAGTAGTACCCGACAGGGGACGGATGGCTACACCTTC. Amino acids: CASSTRQGTDGYTF.